This passage covers 7 T cell receptor beta chains from one sample sequenced in a study of blood T cell repertoires in COVID-19 (dated by TCRdb to the early 2020s). The library was obtained by the immunoSEQ multiplex PCR assay. TCRdb obtained this table from immuneACCESS and retained in-frame rearrangements with V and J assigned. These tables miss some clones; where compared with another copy, unresolved V genes account for less than half of the shortfall, and the remainder is unexplained. For this sample the table gives fewer than 110,000 clones, of which over 80% were detected only once. The ten largest clones capture 17% of the sample. Sequenced: peripheral blood. The receptors were sampled from a man in his forties or fifties with acute or convalescent COVID-19.

This chain links TRBV7-8 with TRBJ2-1; weak D call: TRBD2 (6 bases). The germline V gene encodes CDR1 SGHVS and CDR2 FQNEAQ. With 0 bases removed from V and 0 bases from J, the gap between germline ends came to 18 bases. This CDR3 comprises 19 residues. CDR3 loop: CASSLAGRGLTSSYNEQFF. The CDR3 DNA reads as TGTGCCAGCAGCTTAGCTGGGCGGGGACTTACGAGCTCCTACAATGAGCAGTTCTTC.

This clone has more than one count but fewer than ten. The chain recombines TRBV9 with TRBJ2-2; 7 positions match TRBD1. The germline gives CDR1 SGDLS, CDR2 YYNGEE. The CDR3 contains 15 residues. With V trimmed by 4 bases and J by 0 bases, 3 bases remained unmatched. CDR3 protein: CASSWDSANTGELFF. CDR3 nucleotide sequence: TGTGCCAGCAGCTGGGACAGCGCGAACACCGGGGAGCTGTTTTTT.

The rearrangement joins TRBV10-3 to TRBJ1-1; the D is unclear. Looked up from germline, CDR1 is ENHRY and CDR2 is SYGVKD. V gave up 6 bases and J gave up 1 base, with 18 bases separating them. The CDR3 consists of 16 residues. Here the CDR3 DNA reads TGTGCCATCAGGACCTCCGGCAGGCCTGGGAACACTGAAGCTTTCTTT. Its translation: CAIRTSGRPGNTEAFF.

The rearrangement links TRBV19 to TRBJ1-2, with D perhaps matching TRBD1 (5 bases). Looked up from germline, CDR1 is LNHDA and CDR2 is SQIVND (reference sequence). There are 17 residues in the CDR3. V was trimmed by 0 bases and J by 5 bases, leaving 19 bases between them. CDR3 in amino acids: CASSIDPTSTGFYGYTF. The CDR3 DNA reads as TGTGCCAGTAGTATAGATCCTACGTCTACAGGATTTTATGGCTACACCTTC.

The genes are TRBV28 and TRBJ2-3, with D possibly TRBD1 on 6 matching bases. V dropped 7 bases and J dropped 5 bases, with 25 bases sitting between them. The CDR3 has 17 amino acids. The germline V gene has CDR1 MDHEN and CDR2 SYDVKM. The chain's CDR3 is CASTPRGRGAGQDTQYF. The CDR3 nucleotides are TGTGCCAGCACCCCCCGTGGCAGGGGAGCCGGGCAAGATACGCAGTATTTT.

The genes are TRBV28 and TRBJ1-3; 10 bases are shared with TRBD1. Per the germline V gene, CDR1 is MDHEN and CDR2 is SYDVKM. CDR3 size: 17 residues. The ends lost 4 bases at V and 0 bases at J; junction bases unmatched: 6. The CDR3 nucleotides are TGTGCCAGCAGTTCTGACAGGGGGCTGAGCTCTGGAAACACCATATATTTT. The encoded protein is CASSSDRGLSSGNTIYF.

The chain carries TRBV5-1 and TRBJ2-7, with 9 nucleotides matching TRBD1. The CDR3 is 14 residues long. With 3 bases clipped from V and 4 bases from J, the junction kept 5 bases outside the gene matches. Germline CDR1 and CDR2: SGHRS and YFSETQ. The CDR3 protein is CASSSRTGEYEQYF. The CDR3 DNA sequence: TGCGCCAGCAGCTCCCGGACAGGGGAGTACGAGCAGTACTTC.